The rows below give T cell receptor beta chains drawn from one sample of a study of OX40 agonist ivuxolimab in advanced cancers. The table came from immunoSEQ multiplex PCR; TCRdb's copy has only in-frame clones and leaves some out. The table records 25,000 to 35,000 clones, around 80% of them present only once. The sample in question was CD4+ or CD8+ T cells sorted from blood, obtained in a trial of the OX40 agonist ivuxolimab. The receptors come from an adult with an advanced solid tumor such as melanoma, head and neck, liver or kidney cancer. CDR3s include the opening cysteine and the closing phenylalanine or tryptophan. A D gene is named only where the DNA matches it firmly. Clone size is not always given. Where it is, it says once, few, many or a class for expanded clones.

TGTGCCAGTACGGACAGGGAGGTACAGCCCCAGCATTTT,CASTDREVQPQHF,NA,TRBV19,TRBJ1-5,TRBD1
TGTGCCAGTAGTATCGGACAGGTCGGGCGTTCACCCCTCCACTTT,CASSIGQVGRSPLHF,few,TRBV19,TRBJ1-6,TRBD1
TGTGCCAGCAGCCGGGGCCCTATCGGCACCATATATTTT,CASSRGPIGTIYF,once,TRBV5-4,TRBJ1-3,NA
TGTGCCAGCAGGGCCGGGACAGGGTACACTGAAGCTTTCTTT,CASRAGTGYTEAFF,few,TRBV11-1,TRBJ1-1,TRBD1
TGTGCCAGCAATTCCAGGGGCGGTGATACGCAGTATTTT,CASNSRGGDTQYF,NA,TRBV2,TRBJ2-3,NA
TGTGCCAGCACCCAGGGGCGGGGCGGTTACAATGAGCAGTTCTTC,CASTQGRGGYNEQFF,NA,TRBV6-1,TRBJ2-1,NA
TGTGCCTGGAGTGAAGTCAATAGCAATCAGCCCCAGCATTTT,CAWSEVNSNQPQHF,once,TRBV30,TRBJ1-5,NA
TGTGCCAGCAGCTTAGGTAGCGAGCAGTACTTC,CASSLGSEQYF,NA,TRBV13,TRBJ2-7,NA
TGTGCCAGCAGTTACTCGAGGACCTCTAACTATGGCTACACCTTC,CASSYSRTSNYGYTF,NA,TRBV6-5,TRBJ1-2,NA
TGTGCCAGCAGTTTACAAGGTGGCACTGAAGCTTTCTTT,CASSLQGGTEAFF,NA,TRBV27,TRBJ1-1,NA
TGTGCCAGCAGCCCCGGGAGGCACACCGGGGAGCTGTTTTTT,CASSPGRHTGELFF,NA,TRBV7-9,TRBJ2-2,TRBD2
TGTGCCAGCAGTATCGCAACCCCAGGGGTGAATTATCAGCCCCAGCATTTT,CASSIATPGVNYQPQHF,NA,TRBV28,TRBJ1-5,NA
TGCGCCAGCAGCTTTCACTGGAACACTGAAGCTTTCTTT,CASSFHWNTEAFF,NA,TRBV5-1,TRBJ1-1,NA
TGTGCCAGCAGTTACAAAGGGAGCTATGGCTACACCTTC,CASSYKGSYGYTF,once,TRBV6-5,TRBJ1-2,NA
TGTGCCAGCAATACAGGGTCCAACACTGAAGCTTTCTTT,CASNTGSNTEAFF,NA,TRBV6-1,TRBJ1-1,NA
TGTGCCAGTACCCTACACACGATGGACTATGGCTACACCTTC,CASTLHTMDYGYTF,NA,TRBV19,TRBJ1-2,NA
TGTGCCTGGAAGGCGGGACAGTTTAATGAAAAACTGTTTTTT,CAWKAGQFNEKLFF,NA,TRBV30,TRBJ1-4,TRBD1
TGTGCCAGTAGTCTTCCGACAGGGGGCACTGAAGCTTTCTTT,CASSLPTGGTEAFF,NA,TRBV19,TRBJ1-1,TRBD1
TGTGCCAGCAGTTTACCTAAATACAGGGAGAGGTTCTCCTACGAGCAGTACTTC,CASSLPKYRERFSYEQYF,NA,TRBV28,TRBJ2-7,NA
TGTGCCTGGAGTCGGGGATACGGACCCCTCCACTTT,CAWSRGYGPLHF,NA,TRBV30,TRBJ1-6,NA
TGTGCCAGCAGCTGGAAGACAGGGCGAGGGACTGGGGCCAACGTCCTGACTTTC,CASSWKTGRGTGANVLTF,once,TRBV5-6,TRBJ2-6,TRBD1
TGTGCCAGCAGCTTCGGACTGAACACTGAAGCTTTCTTT,CASSFGLNTEAFF,NA,TRBV5-4,TRBJ1-1,NA